The clone carrying this T cell receptor beta chain occurred many times. Its cognate antigen is unknown. The data stem from a study of post-analysis software for immune sequencing data. Study observations and caveats: Patients used five TRBV segments, including TRBV5-6, TRBV5-1 and TRBV20-1, more often than controls.

The V gene lost 5 bases and the J gene lost 8 bases, with 10 bases spanning the gap. The V gene's germline CDR1 is SEHNR and CDR2 FQNEAQ (reference sequence). CDR3 length: 12 amino acids. Every TCR beta cDNA library bore unique molecular identifiers. One entry per CDR3 protein results from TCRdb running MiXCR on the PCR reads. Here the sample spans over 150,000 distinct CDR3 sequences, about 29% being singletons. The gene calls are TRBV7-9 and TRBJ2-1; no clear D. The sequence was obtained from a girl between 10 and 17 years old with multiple sclerosis. The specimen was blood. The CDR3 is CASSPAEYEQFF. The CDR3 bases are TGTGCCAGCAGCCCTGCGGAGTATGAGCAGTTCTTC. Full variable domain (remainder filled in from reference TRBV7-9 and TRBJ2-1): DTGVSQNPRHKITKRGQNVTFRCDPISEHNRLYWYRQTLGQGPEFLTYFQNEAQLEKSRLLSDRFSAERPKGSFSTLEIQRTEQGDSAMYLCASSPAEYEQFFGPGTRLTVL.